This T cell receptor (beta chain) derives from a study of blood T cell repertoires in COVID-19. The wider study: Samples representing acute and convalescent COVID-19 were sourced from the United States, Italy and Spain. PBMCs, B-cell-depleted T cells, or T cells provided the cDNA or gDNA that made up the material.

Germline assignment: CDR1 SGDLS and CDR2 YYNGEE. CDR3 length: 17 residues. Trimming removed 1 base from V and 5 bases from J; junction bases left unmatched: 8. Source study methods: From reference gene primer amplification, estimates of nucleated cell counts were derived. TCRdb keeps only in-frame clones here, not all; method: immunoSEQ multiplex PCR. That table furnishes V, J and clone size, whereas the DNA furnished D and trimming. Here the sample spans about 52,000 clones, 90% being singletons. This clonotype was obtained from a human donor in a cohort sampled during active COVID-19. The chain uses TRBV9 and TRBJ2-2, with 10 nucleotides matching TRBD2. The source material was peripheral blood. For the CDR3, the DNA is TGTGCCAGCAGCGTACTACTAGCGGGGCCGAGTACCGGGGAGCTGTTTTTT. It translates to CASSVLLAGPSTGELFF.